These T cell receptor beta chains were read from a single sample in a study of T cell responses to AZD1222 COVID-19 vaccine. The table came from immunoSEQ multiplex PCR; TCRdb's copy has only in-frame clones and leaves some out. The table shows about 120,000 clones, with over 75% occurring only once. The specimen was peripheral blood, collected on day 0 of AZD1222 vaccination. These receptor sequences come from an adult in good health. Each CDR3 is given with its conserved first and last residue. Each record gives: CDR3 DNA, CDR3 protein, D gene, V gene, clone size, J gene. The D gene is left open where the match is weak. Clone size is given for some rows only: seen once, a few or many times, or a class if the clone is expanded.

CDR3 DNA: -; CDR3 protein: CASSLGEGGVAMGTF; D gene: -; V gene: TRBV7-8; clone size: -; J gene: TRBJ1-2
CDR3 DNA: TGTGCCAGCAGCAGATCGACTAGCGGACAAGAGACCCAGTACTTC; CDR3 protein: CASSRSTSGQETQYF; D gene: TRBD2; V gene: TRBV5-8; clone size: -; J gene: TRBJ2-5
CDR3 DNA: TGTGCCAGCAGCAAAGAGTGGAACTATGGCTACACCTTC; CDR3 protein: CASSKEWNYGYTF; D gene: -; V gene: TRBV2; clone size: -; J gene: TRBJ1-2
CDR3 DNA: TGTGCCAGCTCGTCGAGAGGGGACACTGAAGCTTTCTTT; CDR3 protein: CASSSRGDTEAFF; D gene: -; V gene: TRBV18; clone size: -; J gene: TRBJ1-1
CDR3 DNA: TGCGCCAGCAGTGAGTATCAGGGAGGGCCGATCGATCAGCCCCAGCATTTT; CDR3 protein: CASSEYQGGPIDQPQHF; D gene: -; V gene: TRBV10-1; clone size: -; J gene: TRBJ1-5
CDR3 DNA: TGTGCCAGCAGTGAGTTCCTAACAGGGAGCTCCTATAATTCACCCCTCCACTTT; CDR3 protein: CASSEFLTGSSYNSPLHF; D gene: -; V gene: TRBV25-1; clone size: -; J gene: TRBJ1-6
CDR3 DNA: TGTGCCAGCAGCTTAGAGGCGGGCACCGGGGAGCTGTTTTTT; CDR3 protein: CASSLEAGTGELFF; D gene: -; V gene: TRBV7-3; clone size: -; J gene: TRBJ2-2
CDR3 DNA: TGTGCCAGCAGCTTAGGGCGATTGGGGGGGTCCTATGGCTACACCTTC; CDR3 protein: CASSLGRLGGSYGYTF; D gene: -; V gene: TRBV7-2; clone size: -; J gene: TRBJ1-2
CDR3 DNA: TGTGCCAGCAGCCCAACTTACGAGCAGTACTTC; CDR3 protein: CASSPTYEQYF; D gene: -; V gene: TRBV28; clone size: -; J gene: TRBJ2-7
CDR3 DNA: TGTGCCAGCAGCGCGATAGTTGGGGGAAATTCACCCCTCCACTTT; CDR3 protein: CASSAIVGGNSPLHF; D gene: -; V gene: TRBV7-8; clone size: -; J gene: TRBJ1-6
CDR3 DNA: TGTGCCAGCAGCGTCACAGATACGCAGTATTTT; CDR3 protein: CASSVTDTQYF; D gene: -; V gene: TRBV7-3; clone size: -; J gene: TRBJ2-3
CDR3 DNA: TGTGCCTGGAGTGTAACACCTATTCATTCACCCCTCCACTTT; CDR3 protein: CAWSVTPIHSPLHF; D gene: -; V gene: TRBV30; clone size: -; J gene: TRBJ1-6
CDR3 DNA: TGTGCCAGCAGTTACCACGGTGGCAGCCTTAATGAAAAACTGTTTTTT; CDR3 protein: CASSYHGGSLNEKLFF; D gene: -; V gene: TRBV6-2/TRBV6-3; clone size: -; J gene: TRBJ1-4
CDR3 DNA: TGTGCCTGGACCAGCCACTCTGGGGCCAACGTCCTGACTTTC; CDR3 protein: CAWTSHSGANVLTF; D gene: -; V gene: TRBV30; clone size: -; J gene: TRBJ2-6
CDR3 DNA: TGTGCCAGCAGCTTAGCTTCGGGTATAAGCACAGATACGCAGTATTTT; CDR3 protein: CASSLASGISTDTQYF; D gene: -; V gene: TRBV11-3; clone size: -; J gene: TRBJ2-3
CDR3 DNA: TGTGCCAGCAGCAGAAGCCCAACGGGAGCGGACAATGAGCAGTTCTTC; CDR3 protein: CASSRSPTGADNEQFF; D gene: -; V gene: TRBV21-1; clone size: -; J gene: TRBJ2-1
CDR3 DNA: TGTGCCAGCAGCCCCGGGACATACCAAGAGACCCAGTACTTC; CDR3 protein: CASSPGTYQETQYF; D gene: -; V gene: TRBV28; clone size: -; J gene: TRBJ2-5
CDR3 DNA: TGTGCCAGCAGCTTAGGCCTAGGGGGGGCGCGTTCCTACGAGCAGTACTTC; CDR3 protein: CASSLGLGGARSYEQYF; D gene: -; V gene: TRBV13; clone size: -; J gene: TRBJ2-7
CDR3 DNA: TGTGCCAGCAGCTTAAGTGGGGGCACCCAGCATTTT; CDR3 protein: CASSLSGGTQHF; D gene: -; V gene: TRBV11-2; clone size: -; J gene: TRBJ1-5
CDR3 DNA: TGCGCCAGCAGCCCCAATAGGGGTATCTATGGCTACACCTTC; CDR3 protein: CASSPNRGIYGYTF; D gene: -; V gene: TRBV4-3; clone size: -; J gene: TRBJ1-2
CDR3 DNA: TGTGCCATCAGCCGGGACGGGGCGCACTACGAGCAGTACTTC; CDR3 protein: CAISRDGAHYEQYF; D gene: -; V gene: TRBV10-3; clone size: -; J gene: TRBJ2-7
CDR3 DNA: TGTGCCAGCAGCTTATCCGGGGGGTACACAGATACGCAGTATTTT; CDR3 protein: CASSLSGGYTDTQYF; D gene: TRBD2; V gene: TRBV7-3; clone size: -; J gene: TRBJ2-3
CDR3 DNA: TGTGCCAGCAGTTCCGCCGGGCCCCACACAGATACGCAGTATTTT; CDR3 protein: CASSSAGPHTDTQYF; D gene: -; V gene: TRBV28; clone size: few; J gene: TRBJ2-3
CDR3 DNA: TGTGCCAGCAGAAAAAGGAGCTATGGCTACACCTTC; CDR3 protein: CASRKRSYGYTF; D gene: -; V gene: TRBV28; clone size: -; J gene: TRBJ1-2
CDR3 DNA: TGTGCCAGCTCACCACCGACGGGACAGGGGGCCGGGTCCTACGAGCAGTACTTC; CDR3 protein: CASSPPTGQGAGSYEQYF; D gene: TRBD1; V gene: TRBV18; clone size: -; J gene: TRBJ2-7
CDR3 DNA: TGTGCCAGCAGTTTACCATCCCCGGGGGTCTGGGGTGCGGATACGCAGTATTTT; CDR3 protein: CASSLPSPGVWGADTQYF; D gene: -; V gene: TRBV28; clone size: -; J gene: TRBJ2-3
CDR3 DNA: TGTGCCAGCAGTGAAGAGGCACCACGAGCGAACACCGGGGAGCTGTTTTTT; CDR3 protein: CASSEEAPRANTGELFF; D gene: -; V gene: TRBV2; clone size: -; J gene: TRBJ2-2
CDR3 DNA: TGTGCCAGCAGCTTTATGGGACAGAAAGGAAACACCATATATTTT; CDR3 protein: CASSFMGQKGNTIYF; D gene: TRBD1; V gene: TRBV5-4; clone size: -; J gene: TRBJ1-3
CDR3 DNA: TGTGCCAGCAGCCTCAGTTCAACAGGGGCGGCAAGGGAAGGCTACACCTTC; CDR3 protein: CASSLSSTGAAREGYTF; D gene: TRBD1; V gene: TRBV14; clone size: once; J gene: TRBJ1-2
CDR3 DNA: TGTGCCAGCAGCCCGGGGTTCGATAACACCGGGGAGCTGTTTTTT; CDR3 protein: CASSPGFDNTGELFF; D gene: -; V gene: TRBV7-6; clone size: -; J gene: TRBJ2-2
CDR3 DNA: TGTGCCAGCAGTTCCAACAGGGCGAACACTGAAGCTTTCTTT; CDR3 protein: CASSSNRANTEAFF; D gene: -; V gene: TRBV6-2/TRBV6-3; clone size: few; J gene: TRBJ1-1
CDR3 DNA: TGTGCCAGCAGCCCCGAGACCAATGAGCAGTTCTTC; CDR3 protein: CASSPETNEQFF; D gene: -; V gene: TRBV7-9; clone size: few; J gene: TRBJ2-1
CDR3 DNA: TGTGCCAGCAGCGCCCGTCAGGGTACCTCGGAAAACACCATATATTTT; CDR3 protein: CASSARQGTSENTIYF; D gene: -; V gene: TRBV9; clone size: -; J gene: TRBJ1-3
CDR3 DNA: TGTGCCAGCAGCTTAGTACAGAACACCGGGGAGCTGTTTTTT; CDR3 protein: CASSLVQNTGELFF; D gene: -; V gene: TRBV7-9; clone size: -; J gene: TRBJ2-2
CDR3 DNA: TGTGCCAGCAGCCCTACGTCTCAATCCTACAATGAGCAGTTCTTC; CDR3 protein: CASSPTSQSYNEQFF; D gene: -; V gene: TRBV6-2/TRBV6-3; clone size: -; J gene: TRBJ2-1
CDR3 DNA: TGTGCTAGTGGTTTGGGCCTGGACAGGTTGAACACTGAAGCTTTCTTT; CDR3 protein: CASGLGLDRLNTEAFF; D gene: TRBD1; V gene: TRBV12-5; clone size: once; J gene: TRBJ1-1
CDR3 DNA: TGTGCCAGCAGCTCGCCACCCTCCTACGAGCAGTACTTC; CDR3 protein: CASSSPPSYEQYF; D gene: -; V gene: TRBV5-4; clone size: -; J gene: TRBJ2-7